The clone carrying this T cell receptor beta chain turned up a few times. As yet, its antigen is unknown. These data are taken from a study of T-cell memory formation after mild COVID-19. Study overall: The TCR clusters were mostly specific to one donor.

General study findings and limits: The appearance of some responding clones in pre-infection memory suggested that cross-reactive memory joined. Confirmation of SARS-CoV-2 specificity was lacking for second-wave clones peaking day 37.

The CDR3 length is 13 residues. Trimming cost V 4 bases and J 8 bases, with 9 bases left between them. CDR1 is SGHTA, CDR2 FQGNSA, per germline. UMIs and sample barcodes were carried by the TCR alpha and TCR beta cDNA libraries that 5'RACE produced using constant-segment primers. TCRdb ran MiXCR on the 5' RACE reads and lists one entry per CDR3 protein. Of just under 350,000 distinct CDR3 sequences in the sample, roughly 13% were seen once. This chain joins TRBV7-2 and TRBJ1-6, with D uncertain. This clonotype originated in a man younger than 30 who had mild COVID-19 (a few samples of this study predate the infection). Cell type and time point are not known. The material sequenced was PBMCs or a T cell subset sorted from them (not recorded which). The CDR3: CASSSRWDSPLHF. CDR3 sequence (DNA): TGTGCCAGCAGCTCTAGGTGGGATTCACCCCTCCACTTT.